This TCR beta chain is drawn from a study of cytomegalovirus exposure and HLA in healthy donors. The PCR contained 60 Vbeta and 13 Jbeta primers. Clones were sequenced by immunoSEQ multiplex PCR, and TCRdb holds only the in-frame ones, with some missing. The sample consists of about 100,000 clones, over 70% of them appearing once. As concerns this clone: Its antigen is unidentified.

This CDR3 has 15 residues. Germline loops: CDR1 LNHDA, CDR2 SQIVND (reference sequence). V lost 6 bases to trimming and J lost 7 bases; unmatched junction nucleotides: 7. General study results and limits: TCR beta sequences numbering 15,000 to 20,000 were associated with HLA alleles at 0.05 false discovery rate in a later analysis. It was likely that a cluster of highly shared sequence variants was a sequencing artifact. The authors later linked a missense DCLRE1C variant to TCR beta V- and J-gene trimming.

Those who donated were healthy bone marrow donors. The chain employs TRBV19 and TRBJ2-2, with 11 bases fitting TRBD1. The sequenced sample consisted of PBMCs. This receptor was obtained from a man aged 50-59 years in good health and CMV-seronegative. CDR3 DNA: TGTGCCAGTAGAAACCGGGACAGGGGGTTCGGGGAGCTGTTTTTT. As protein: CASRNRDRGFGELFF.